This T cell receptor (beta chain) was captured by sequencing in a study of neurological immune-mediated disorders. Each sequencing run yielded over 160 million TCR-beta sequences from 15-18 subjects. TCRdb processed the 5' RACE reads anew with MiXCR; each CDR3 protein has one entry. The table includes 45,000 to 65,000 distinct CDR3 sequences, roughly 8.3% detected once. The CDR3 sequence is 12 residues long. The germline V gene has CDR1 SGHNT and CDR2 YENEEA. Trimming left V 0 bases short and J 4 bases short, with 2 bases between. This clonotype was counted ten times or more. The sample's time point: longitudinal time-point 3.

Sequenced input: PBMCs. The chain combines TRBV11-3 with TRBJ2-3; no reliable D call. This clonotype was obtained from a woman in her thirties or forties in good health. The CDR3 here is CASSLDSDTQYF. In DNA, the CDR3 is TGTGCCAGCAGCTTAGATTCAGATACGCAGTATTTT.